One and the same sample provided the 24 T cell receptor beta chains below, sequenced in a study of CD8 T cells in ankylosing spondylitis. TCRdb reprocessed the 5' RACE reads via MiXCR and lists one record per CDR3 protein. The sample has about 320,000 distinct CDR3 sequences, about 9.9% seen once. The specimen was blood, either unsorted or a sorted T cell fraction (not recorded which). These receptors were obtained from a female donor with ankylosing spondylitis or in good health (not recorded which).

The chain uses TRBV11-2 and TRBJ2-3; TRBD1 aligns across 11 bases. This CDR3 is 14 amino acids long. Germline lookup yields CDR1 SGHAT and CDR2 FQNNGV. J lost 6 bases, V lost 5 bases, and 4 bases had no gene match. The CDR3 sequence: CASSGTGGVDTQYF. DNA for the CDR3: TGTGCCAGCAGCGGGACAGGGGGTGTGGATACGCAGTATTTT. The full variable domain, in which reference TRBV11-2 and TRBJ2-3 provide the parts outside the CDR3, is EAGVAQSPRYKIIEKRQSVAFWCNPISGHATLYWYQQILGQGPKLLIQFQNNGVVDDSQLPKDRFSAERLKGVDSTLKIQPAKLEDSAVYLCASSGTGGVDTQYFGPGTRLTVL.

To note about this clonotype: A read error may produce the germline difference seen at one junction end. The chain recombines TRBV20-1 with TRBJ2-1, with 8 bases aligning to TRBD2. The germline CDR1 and CDR2 sequences are DFQATT and SNEGSKA (reference sequence). CDR3 length: 17 amino acids. The chain's CDR3 is CCALGRKSGSSYNEQFF. The CDR3 bases are TGCTGTGCTTTGGGACGGAAAAGCGGGAGTTCCTACAATGAGCAGTTCTTC.

This clonotype was seen at least ten times. The V call is TRBV6-2 or TRBV6-3, the J call TRBJ2-4; D gene unclear. The CDR3 covers 14 residues. Trimming left V 2 bases short and J 1 base short, with 6 bases between. Looked up from germline, CDR1 is MNHEY and CDR2 is SVGEGT. This CDR3 reads CASSYGPAKNIQYF. CDR3 bases: TGTGCCAGCAGTTACGGACCGGCCAAAAACATTCAGTACTTC.

There are many counts of this clonotype. The chain uses TRBV20-1 and TRBJ2-1, with D tentatively TRBD2 (6 bases). The CDR3 extends over 16 amino acids. Looked up from germline, CDR1 is DFQATT and CDR2 is SNEGSKA (reference sequence). Trimming took 5 bases from V and 1 from J, leaving 18 bases between them. In nucleotides, the CDR3 is TGCAGTGCTGAAACCTATGGGGGGTATTCCTACAATGAGCAGTTCTTC. Amino acid sequence: CSAETYGGYSYNEQFF.

The chain employs TRBV7-2 and TRBJ2-2; 11 bases match TRBD2. Germline loops: CDR1 SGHTA, CDR2 FQGNSA. The CDR3 covers 15 residues. V lost 3 bases, J lost 6 bases, and 3 bases stayed unmatched. The CDR3 reads CASSLTSGTAGELFF. The CDR3 region has the DNA TGTGCCAGCAGCTTGACTAGCGGGACCGCCGGGGAGCTGTTTTTT.

Comments on this clonotype: This may stem from a read error, because a much larger clone lies one nucleotide away. J is TRBJ2-3 and V is TRBV6-1; possible D gene TRBD2, 6 bases. From germline, CDR1 is MNHNS and CDR2 SASEGT. The germline V and J ends were trimmed by 2 bases and 0 bases, with 12 bases remaining between them. This CDR3 has 16 residues. In nucleotides, the CDR3 is TGTGCCAGCAGTGAACGGGCGGGATCCAGCACAGATACGCAGTATTTT. Amino acid sequence: CASSERAGSSTDTQYF.

This clonotype was counted many times. The chain has TRBV12-3 or TRBV12-4 and TRBJ2-1, with D possibly TRBD1 on 6 matching bases. CDR3 length: 17 amino acids. Trimming stripped 10 bases from V and 0 bases from J, with 22 bases between. The CDR3 sequence is CAIHAPSRGASYNEQFF. The CDR3 bases are TGTGCCATCCATGCGCCGAGCAGGGGCGCCTCCTACAATGAGCAGTTCTTC.

The chain uses TRBV5-6 and TRBJ1-3; the match to TRBD1 covers 11 bases. In germline, CDR1 is SGHDT, CDR2 YYEEEE. Trimming took 4 bases from V and 5 from J; bases not matched to a gene: 5. CDR3 length equals 15 residues. CDR3 residues: CASSEGTGGRNTIYF. DNA of the CDR3: TGTGCCAGCAGCGAAGGGACAGGGGGAAGAAACACCATATATTTT.

This clonotype came up many times. The chain employs TRBV28 and TRBJ2-1, with a tentative D call TRBD2 (5 bases). Trimming removed 3 bases at V and 9 bases at J, with 9 bases between. Germline V CDR1 and CDR2: MDHEN, SYDVKM. CDR3 length: 12 residues. This CDR3 reads CASSFTRFEQFF. The DNA of the CDR3 is TGTGCCAGCAGTTTTACTAGGTTTGAGCAGTTCTTC.

This clonotype was observed at least ten times. The CDR3 DNA reads as TGTGCCTGGAGTCCCCAGGGGAATTGGAATTCACCCCTCCACTTT. It encodes CAWSPQGNWNSPLHF. V gene TRBV30 combines with J gene TRBJ1-6, with D possibly TRBD1 on 6 matching bases. Per germline, CDR1 GTSNPN and CDR2 SVGIG (reference sequence). V lost 2 bases, J lost 7 bases, and 15 bases lay in between. This CDR3 region has 15 residues.

This clonotype was detected only once. One end of the junction varies from germline; a read error may be responsible. The chain has TRBV28 and TRBJ2-6, with D tentatively TRBD1 (5 bases). The CDR3 length is 16 residues. CDR1 is MDHEN, CDR2 SYDVKM, per germline. The CDR3 DNA sequence: TGTGCCAGCAGTTTTTGGCGGTCTTCTGGGGCCGACGTCCTGACTTTC. It specifies CASSFWRSSGADVLTF.

This clonotype was detected a few times. V and J are TRBV10-3 and TRBJ1-1; 11 bases agree with TRBD1. J gave up 3 bases and V 6 bases, and 3 bases lay outside the gene matches. This CDR3 spans 14 amino acids. Per germline, CDR1 ENHRY and CDR2 SYGVKD. The CDR3 loop is CAIRGTGGHTEAFF. In DNA form, the CDR3 reads TGTGCCATCAGGGGGACAGGGGGTCACACTGAAGCTTTCTTT.

The chain carries TRBV30 and TRBJ2-2; D is uncertain. Per germline, CDR1 GTSNPN and CDR2 SVGIG (reference sequence). V was clipped by 0 bases and J by 5 bases, with 7 bases between them. The CDR3 runs 13 residues. The CDR3 protein is CAWSVWGTGELFF. In nucleotides, the CDR3 is TGTGCCTGGAGTGTTTGGGGTACCGGGGAGCTGTTTTTT.

In its sample, this clonotype was seen a few times. The chain recombines TRBV5-6 with TRBJ1-1; the D gene is possibly TRBD1 (6 bases). CDR3 length equals 14 residues. The germline gives CDR1 SGHDT, CDR2 YYEEEE. The V gene lost 6 bases and the J gene lost 3 bases, with 15 bases spanning the gap. The CDR3 coding sequence is TGTGCCAGCAAATTCAGGGGAGGTGACACTGAAGCTTTCTTT. It codes for CASKFRGGDTEAFF.

In its sample, this clonotype was seen many times. Mismatch with germline at one junction end may stem from a read error. This sequence joins TRBV7-2 and TRBJ2-3; TRBD1 might be the D (6 bases). Germline V gives CDR1 SGHTA, CDR2 FQGNSA. The CDR3 extends over 13 amino acids. The CDR3 sequence: CASSFGGADTQYF. The CDR3 DNA sequence: TGCGCCAGCAGCTTTGGGGGCGCAGATACGCAGTATTTT.

This clonotype was counted at least ten times. This chain connects TRBV27 to TRBJ1-2; the match to TRBD1 covers 12 bases. The germline V gene encodes CDR1 MNHEY and CDR2 SMNVEV (reference sequence). V lost 8 bases to trimming and J lost 6 bases; unmatched junction nucleotides: 4. There are 13 residues in the CDR3. The CDR3 region is CASLGTGGNGYTF. The CDR3 DNA sequence: TGTGCCAGCCTGGGGACAGGGGGCAATGGCTACACCTTC.

V and J are TRBV9 and TRBJ2-1; TRBD2 matches 8 bases. The V and J ends lost 0 bases and 7 bases, in that order; junction bases with no gene match: 6. The CDR3 runs 15 residues. Germline V gives CDR1 SGDLS, CDR2 YYNGEE. CDR3 sequence: CASSVVAGTRNEQFF. CDR3 coding DNA: TGTGCCAGCAGCGTAGTAGCGGGGACGAGGAATGAGCAGTTCTTC.

This clonotype occurred many times. This chain connects TRBV11-2 to TRBJ1-2; 9 nucleotides agree with TRBD1. This CDR3 contains 16 residues. Germline V gene lookup returns CDR1 SGHAT and CDR2 FQNNGV. The V gene end was trimmed by 5 bases and the J gene end by 6 bases; junction bases not matched to a gene: 13. For the CDR3, the DNA is TGTGCCAGCAGCCCCAGGCCGGGACAGGGTTCCCATGGCTACACCTTC. Translated: CASSPRPGQGSHGYTF.

This clonotype was counted a few times. This rearrangement joins TRBV20-1 to TRBJ1-2; D is undetermined. Trimming stripped 3 bases from V and 1 base from J, with 9 bases between. CDR1 and CDR2 from the germline V gene are DFQATT and SNEGSKA (reference sequence). The CDR3 is 13 residues long. CDR3 in DNA: TGCAGTGCTAGTGGCAAGAATAACTATGGCTACACCTTC. It is translated as CSASGKNNYGYTF.

This clonotype was observed a handful of times. The rearrangement uses TRBV4-1 and TRBJ2-3; TRBD1 or TRBD2 may be the D gene (5 bases each). Germline CDR1 reads MGHRA; CDR2 reads YSYEKL. Trimming removed 5 bases from V and 0 bases from J, with 12 bases in between. The CDR3 is made up of 15 amino acids. The CDR3, as DNA: TGCGCCAGCAGCACGTGGGGACCTAGCACAGATACGCAGTATTTT. This sequence encodes CASSTWGPSTDTQYF.

The chain carries TRBV20-1 and TRBJ1-1; no clear D gene. Germline loops: CDR1 DFQATT, CDR2 SNEGSKA (reference sequence). Trimming stripped 6 bases from V and 7 bases from J, with 15 bases between. This CDR3 spans 12 amino acids. Here the CDR3 reads CSAPGVLIEAFF. The CDR3 DNA reads TGCAGTGCCCCGGGCGTGCTGATTGAAGCTTTCTTT.

This clonotype appeared many times. The chain recombines TRBV5-1 with TRBJ1-5; a weak D match, TRBD1 (5 bases). Trimming left V 1 base short and J 0 bases short, with 8 bases between. Germline CDR1 and CDR2: SGHRS and YFSETQ. The CDR3 length is 15 residues. The chain's CDR3 is CASSLRGDSNQPQHF. The CDR3 DNA is TGCGCCAGCAGCTTGCGGGGGGATAGCAATCAGCCCCAGCATTTT.

This clonotype was seen a handful of times. The CDR3 nucleotides read TGTGCCAGCAGTTCCCGCCGGCTAGCGGGAGGGAGGTTCTACAATGAGCAGTTCTTC. Protein: CASSSRRLAGGRFYNEQFF. This chain joins TRBV6-2 or TRBV6-3 and TRBJ2-1, with 12 positions matching TRBD2. V gave up 4 bases and J gave up 3 bases; unmatched junction bases: 13. The CDR3 length is 19 residues. Germline V gene lookup returns CDR1 MNHEY and CDR2 SVGEGT.

This clonotype was seen a handful of times. V is TRBV7-3 and J is TRBJ1-1; D is ambiguous. CDR3 size: 13 residues. The germline CDR1 and CDR2 sequences are SGHTA and FQGTGA. Trimming stripped 1 base from V and 5 bases from J, with 8 bases between. CDR3 amino acids: CASSLIWDTEAFF. The CDR3 DNA follows: TGTGCCAGCAGCTTAATATGGGATACTGAAGCTTTCTTT. The entire variable domain, with the rest obtained from reference TRBV7-3 and TRBJ1-1, is as follows: GAGVSQTPSNKVTEKGKYVELRCDPISGHTALYWYRQSLGQGPEFLIYFQGTGAADDSGLPNDRFFAVRPEGSVSTLKIQRTERGDSAVYLCASSLIWDTEAFFGQGTRLTVV.